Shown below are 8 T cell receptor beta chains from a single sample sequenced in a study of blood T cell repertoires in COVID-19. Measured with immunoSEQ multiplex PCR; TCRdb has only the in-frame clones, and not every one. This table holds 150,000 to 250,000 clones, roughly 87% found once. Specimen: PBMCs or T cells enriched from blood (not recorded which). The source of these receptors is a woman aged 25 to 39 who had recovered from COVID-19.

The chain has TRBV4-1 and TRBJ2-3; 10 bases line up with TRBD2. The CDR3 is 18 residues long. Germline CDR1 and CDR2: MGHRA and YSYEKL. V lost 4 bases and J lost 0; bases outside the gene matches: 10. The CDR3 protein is CASSPGLAEPQSTDTQYF. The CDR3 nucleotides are TGCGCCAGCAGCCCCGGACTAGCGGAGCCCCAAAGCACAGATACGCAGTATTTT.

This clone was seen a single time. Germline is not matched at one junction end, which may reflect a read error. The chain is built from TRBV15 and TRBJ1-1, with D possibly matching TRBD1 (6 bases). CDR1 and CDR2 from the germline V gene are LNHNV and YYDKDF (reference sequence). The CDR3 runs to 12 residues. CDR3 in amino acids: CATSRDFGTRYF. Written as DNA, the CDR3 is TGTGCCACCAGCAGAGATTTTGGGACAAGATATTTT. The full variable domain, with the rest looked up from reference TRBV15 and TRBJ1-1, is DAMVIQNPRYQVTQFGKPVTLSCSQTLNHNVMYWYQQKSSQAPKLLFHYYDKDFNNEADTPDNFQSRRPNTSFCFLDIRSPGLGDTAMYLCATSRDFGTRYFGQGTRLTVV.

The CDR3 region is CASSLEIGGLSYNEQFF. In DNA form, the CDR3 reads TGTGCCAGCAGCTTAGAAATCGGGGGGCTCTCCTACAATGAGCAGTTCTTC. This chain joins TRBV11-3 and TRBJ2-1; D might be TRBD2 (7 bases). V was trimmed by 0 bases and J by 0 bases, leaving 12 bases between them. Per the germline V gene, CDR1 is SGHNT and CDR2 is YENEEA. The CDR3 consists of 17 residues.

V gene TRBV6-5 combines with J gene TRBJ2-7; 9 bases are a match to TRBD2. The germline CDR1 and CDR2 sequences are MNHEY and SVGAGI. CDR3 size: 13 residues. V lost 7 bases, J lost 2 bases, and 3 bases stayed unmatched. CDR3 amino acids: CASNLAGTYEQYF. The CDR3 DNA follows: TGTGCCAGCAACCTAGCGGGAACCTACGAGCAGTACTTC.

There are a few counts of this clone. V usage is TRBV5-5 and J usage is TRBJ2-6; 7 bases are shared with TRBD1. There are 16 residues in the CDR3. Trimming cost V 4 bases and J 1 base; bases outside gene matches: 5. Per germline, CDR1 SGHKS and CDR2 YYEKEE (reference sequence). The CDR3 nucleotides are TGTGCCAGCAGCCTTGGGACAGCGTCTGGGGCCAACGTCCTGACTTTC. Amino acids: CASSLGTASGANVLTF.

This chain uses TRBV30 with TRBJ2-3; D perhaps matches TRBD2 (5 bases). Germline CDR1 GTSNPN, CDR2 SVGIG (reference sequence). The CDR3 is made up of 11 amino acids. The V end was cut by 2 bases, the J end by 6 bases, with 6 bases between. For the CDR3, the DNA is TGTGCCTGGAGTAGGAGGGATACGCAGTATTTT. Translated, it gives CAWSRRDTQYF.

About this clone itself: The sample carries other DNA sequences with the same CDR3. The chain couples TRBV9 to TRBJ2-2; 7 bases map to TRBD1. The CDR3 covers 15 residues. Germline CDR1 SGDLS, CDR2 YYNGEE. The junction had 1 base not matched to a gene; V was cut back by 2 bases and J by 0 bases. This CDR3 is CASSVGQTNTGELFF. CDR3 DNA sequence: TGTGCCAGCAGCGTGGGACAGACGAACACCGGGGAGCTGTTTTTT. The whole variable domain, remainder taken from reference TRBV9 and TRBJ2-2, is DSGVTQTPKHLITATGQRVTLRCSPRSGDLSVYWYQQSLDQGLQFLIQYYNGEERAKGNILERFSAQQFPDLHSELNLSSLELGDSALYFCASSVGQTNTGELFFGEGSRLTVL.

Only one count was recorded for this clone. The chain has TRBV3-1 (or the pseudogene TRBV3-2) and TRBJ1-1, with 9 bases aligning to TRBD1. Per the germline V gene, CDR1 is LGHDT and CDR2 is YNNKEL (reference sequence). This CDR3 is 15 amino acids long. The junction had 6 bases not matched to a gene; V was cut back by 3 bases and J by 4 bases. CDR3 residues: CASSHNRGRGTEAFF. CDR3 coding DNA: TGTGCCAGCAGCCACAACAGGGGGCGAGGCACTGAAGCTTTCTTT.